This is a list of T cell receptor beta chains from one sample in a study of blood T cell repertoires in COVID-19. Profiled with immunoSEQ multiplex PCR; TCRdb holds only in-frame clones, not every one. Of around 220,000 clones listed, over 75% are singletons. The sample comprised PBMCs or T cells enriched from blood (not recorded which). These receptors were collected from a middle-aged woman with acute COVID-19. Both conserved end residues are part of each CDR3. A D gene is named only where the DNA matches it firmly. Some rows mark clone size as missing; the rest say once, few, many or name a class of expanded clone.

.	.	TRBJ2-2	TRBV12-3/TRBV12-4	CASSIAGELFF	TGTGCCAGCAGTATCGCCGGGGAGCTGTTTTTT
.	.	TRBJ2-7	TRBV28	CASSLVGPSEQYF	TGTGCCAGCAGTTTAGTGGGTCCTAGCGAGCAGTACTTC
.	TRBD1	TRBJ1-2	TRBV12-3/TRBV12-4	CASSPGQDYGYTF	TGTGCCAGCAGTCCTGGACAGGACTATGGCTACACCTTC
.	.	TRBJ1-3	TRBV11-2	CASSLVGSDSSGNTIYF	TGTGCCAGCAGCTTAGTAGGGTCGGACAGCTCTGGAAACACCATATATTTT
.	TRBD1	TRBJ2-7	TRBV7-9	CASSLKTGTAYEQYF	TGTGCCAGCAGCTTAAAAACCGGGACAGCATACGAGCAGTACTTC
many	.	TRBJ2-3	TRBV6-2/TRBV6-3	CASSYSNVRTTTDTQYF	TGTGCCAGCAGTTACTCGAACGTAAGGACTACGACAGATACGCAGTATTTT
.	.	TRBJ2-1	TRBV19	CASSAPGLYSYNEQFF	TGTGCCAGTAGTGCCCCGGGACTTTACTCCTACAATGAGCAGTTCTTC
.	TRBD1	TRBJ1-3	TRBV27	CASSPGGRASGNTIYF	TGTGCCAGCAGTCCAGGGGGTCGGGCTTCCGGAAACACCATATATTTT
.	.	TRBJ2-3	TRBV19	CASRGTTGRITDTQYF	TGTGCCAGTAGGGGGACTACAGGGAGGATCACAGATACGCAGTATTTT
.	.	TRBJ1-1	TRBV19	CASTTGTMNTEAFF	TGTGCCAGTACCACTGGGACAATGAACACTGAAGCTTTCTTT